This TCR beta chain was retrieved from a study of cytomegalovirus exposure and HLA in healthy donors. Findings and caveats of the study: For most TCR sequences rarity was the rule, although some public TCRs occurred in many donors. Both high specificity and high sensitivity reportedly marked the classifier's diagnosis of cytomegalovirus status. The investigators catalogued 150 to 200 TCR beta chains as cytomegalovirus-associated.

Separate from the roughly 720-subject first cohort was the approximately 110-subject validation cohort, to which the donors belonged. With regard to this clone: Antigen unknown.

Assay: immunoSEQ multiplex PCR; the TCRdb copy retains only in-frame clones and omits some. Among 80,000 or so clones, 95% were seen once, and the ten largest hold roughly 0.75%. This sequence originates from a young woman in good health and CMV-seronegative. Material: PBMCs.

This CDR3 reads CASSLAHLSGRGDEQFF. The CDR3 DNA follows: TGTGCCAGCAGCTTAGCGCATCTTAGCGGGAGGGGCGATGAGCAGTTCTTC. The gene calls are TRBV7-2 and TRBJ2-1; 11 nucleotides match TRBD2. The CDR3 contains 17 residues. Germline V gene sequence: CDR1 SGHTA, CDR2 FQGNSA. Losses at the gene ends were 0 bases for V and 8 bases for J; bases not matched to a gene: 9.